This TCR beta chain appears in the sequencing data of a study of response to subunit inactivated influenza vaccine. General study points: With each seasonal influenza vaccination, the authors suggested, few new T cells are recruited.

Only a few counts were recorded for this clonotype. No antigen is known for it. V was clipped by 3 bases and J by 6 bases, with 13 bases between them. The CDR3 totals 14 residues. Germline V gene sequence: CDR1 SEHNR, CDR2 FQNEAQ (reference sequence). A single record per CDR3 protein comes from TCRdb applying MiXCR to the RT-PCR reads. The sample includes approximately 730,000 distinct CDR3 sequences, 11% to 15% of them seen just once. The sequences come from PBMCs from blood, collected 14 to 15 days before vaccination. The chain recombines TRBV7-9 with TRBJ2-3; no definite D call. This clonotype was sampled from a man in his fifties who received an inactivated influenza vaccine. The CDR3 is CASSLSLTRDTQYF. CDR3 nucleotides: TGTGCCAGCAGCTTGAGCTTGACTCGCGATACGCAGTATTTT.